What follows is one T cell receptor (beta chain) and its context. Its antigen is not identified. These data originate in a study of long-term antiretroviral therapy in people with HIV. Findings and caveats of the study: Relative to transplant donor controls, diversity remained lower despite increasing after ART.

Survey level was the resolution at which the v3.0 immunoSEQ assay ran. Only in-frame clones appear in the TCRdb table, and some are missing; sequencing was by immunoSEQ multiplex PCR. The sample comprises about 19,000 clones, 86% of which are singletons, and 8% to 11% rests with the top ten. This CDR3 has 14 amino acids. Germline lookup yields CDR1 SGHVS and CDR2 FQNEAQ. The V and J ends lost 1 base and 0 bases respectively, with 6 bases between them. Sequencing used unsorted PBMCs, obtained 0.5 years after starting antiretroviral therapy. This TCR was sampled from a man in his forties with HIV. The rearrangement uses TRBV7-8 and TRBJ1-2, with D uncertain. In DNA form, the CDR3 reads TGTGCCAGCAGCTTAGAAGGCGCTAACTATGGCTACACCTTC. It encodes CASSLEGANYGYTF. Together with reference TRBV7-8 and TRBJ1-2, the CDR3 gives the full variable domain: GAGVSQSPRYKVAKRGQDVALRCDPISGHVSLFWYQQALGQGPEFLTYFQNEAQLDKSGLPSDRFFAERPEGSVSTLKIQRTQQEDSAVYLCASSLEGANYGYTFGSGTRLTVV.